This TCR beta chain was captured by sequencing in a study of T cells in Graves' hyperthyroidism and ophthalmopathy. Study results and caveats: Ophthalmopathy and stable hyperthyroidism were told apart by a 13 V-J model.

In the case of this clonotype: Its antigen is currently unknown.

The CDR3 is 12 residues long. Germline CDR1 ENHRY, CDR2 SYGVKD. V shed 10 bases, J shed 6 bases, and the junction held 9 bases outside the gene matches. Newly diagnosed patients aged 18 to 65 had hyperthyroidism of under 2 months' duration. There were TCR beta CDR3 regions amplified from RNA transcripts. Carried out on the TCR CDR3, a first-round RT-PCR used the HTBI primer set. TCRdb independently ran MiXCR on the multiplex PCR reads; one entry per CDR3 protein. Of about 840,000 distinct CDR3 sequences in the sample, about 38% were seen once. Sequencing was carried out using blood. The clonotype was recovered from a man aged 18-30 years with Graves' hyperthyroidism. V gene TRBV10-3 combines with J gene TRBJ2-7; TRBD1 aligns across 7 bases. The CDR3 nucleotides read TGTGCCACCACCGACAGGGTAAGCGAGCAGTACTTC. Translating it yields CATTDRVSEQYF.